The next 28 T cell receptor beta chains were all read from a single sample in a study of OX40 agonist ivuxolimab in advanced cancers. TCRdb keeps only in-frame clones here, not all; method: immunoSEQ multiplex PCR. Of fewer than 35,000 clones listed, about 92% are singletons. Here the sequenced sample was CD4+ or CD8+ T cells sorted from blood, taken in a trial of the OX40 agonist ivuxolimab. Receptors originate from an adult with an advanced solid tumor such as melanoma, head and neck, liver or kidney cancer.

This clone was detected only once. The chain is built from TRBV5-1 and TRBJ2-5; D may match TRBD1 or TRBD2 (6 bases each). The CDR3 runs to 14 residues. Between the trimmed V and J ends, which lost 5 bases and 0 bases, there was a span of 11 bases. Germline values: CDR1 SGHRS, CDR2 YFSETQ. The CDR3 bases are TGCGCCAGCAGACAAGGGGGGTACCAAGAGACCCAGTACTTC. Its protein is CASRQGGYQETQYF.

The V and J genes are TRBV9 and TRBJ2-5, with 8 bases identical to TRBD2. The CDR3 runs to 15 residues. V dropped 3 bases and J dropped 5; count of bases not matched to a gene: 9. Germline CDR1 and CDR2: SGDLS and YYNGEE. Written as DNA, the CDR3 is TGTGCCAGCAGCGGACCGAGCGGGAGCTGGGAGACCCAGTACTTC. This encodes CASSGPSGSWETQYF. The full variable domain, its missing parts supplied by reference TRBV9 and TRBJ2-5, is DSGVTQTPKHLITATGQRVTLRCSPRSGDLSVYWYQQSLDQGLQFLIQYYNGEERAKGNILERFSAQQFPDLHSELNLSSLELGDSALYFCASSGPSGSWETQYFGPGTRLLVL.

The V and J genes are TRBV7-8 and TRBJ1-2; D call uncertain. The CDR3 consists of 12 residues. The V end lost 5 bases, the J end lost 4 bases, and 8 bases lay between the germline ends. The germline gives CDR1 SGHVS, CDR2 FQNEAQ. The CDR3 nucleotides are TGTGCCAGCAGCAGGAGCGGCTATGGCTACACCTTC. Translation gives CASSRSGYGYTF.

This chain uses TRBV19 with TRBJ2-5; tentatively, D is TRBD1 or TRBD2 (5 bases each). The CDR3 is 14 residues long. V was trimmed by 3 bases and J by 1 base, leaving 9 bases between them. Germline CDR1 and CDR2: LNHDA and SQIVND (reference sequence). CDR3 region: CASSMSGTQETQYF. CDR3 nucleotides: TGTGCCAGTAGTATGTCCGGGACCCAAGAGACCCAGTACTTC.

This chain uses TRBV5-4 with TRBJ2-3; 10 bases fit TRBD2. The CDR3 length is 15 residues. Unmatched junction bases numbered 4, after V lost 4 bases and J lost 2 bases. Germline-derived CDR1 and CDR2 are SGHNT and YYREEE (reference sequence). CDR3 bases: TGTGCCAGCAGCCCCGGACTAGCGGCCACAGATACGCAGTATTTT. This sequence encodes CASSPGLAATDTQYF.

V is TRBV7-2 and J is TRBJ2-1; a possible D gene is TRBD2 (5 bases). V was clipped by 5 bases and J by 2 bases, with 13 bases between them. Germline CDR1 SGHTA, CDR2 FQGNSA. The length of the CDR3 is 15 residues. The DNA of the CDR3 is TGTGCCAGCAGCGCCTTCTCCGGGACCTACAATGAGCAGTTCTTC. Its translation: CASSAFSGTYNEQFF.

The genes are TRBV11-2 and TRBJ2-7; D is tentatively TRBD1 or TRBD2 (5 bases each). This CDR3 spans 15 amino acids. CDR1 and CDR2 from the germline V gene are SGHAT and FQNNGV. V lost 3 bases and J lost 0, with 12 bases in between. The CDR3 here is CASSFGTGSSYEQYF. Here the CDR3 DNA reads TGTGCCAGCAGCTTCGGGACGGGGAGCTCCTACGAGCAGTACTTC.

CDR3 region: CATWNRASGELFF. In DNA form, the CDR3 reads TGTGCCACATGGAACAGGGCCTCCGGGGAGCTGTTTTTT. The rearrangement uses TRBV6-5 and TRBJ2-2; D is possibly TRBD1 (6 bases). The CDR3 totals 13 residues. Trimming took off 10 bases at V and 6 bases at J, with 15 bases between the two ends. Germline V CDR1 and CDR2: MNHEY, SVGAGI.

The genes are TRBV6-5 and TRBJ1-3; no reliable D call. V lost 1 base, J lost 0 bases, and 10 bases lay in between. The CDR3 has 16 amino acids. Germline assignment: CDR1 MNHEY and CDR2 SVGAGI. CDR3 coding DNA: TGTGCCAGCAGTTACTGGGCAGGCCGCTCTGGAAACACCATATATTTT. Its protein is CASSYWAGRSGNTIYF.

The chain combines TRBV9 with TRBJ1-5; no reliable D call. This CDR3 has 14 residues. Germline CDR1 SGDLS, CDR2 YYNGEE. The germline V and J ends were trimmed by 3 bases and 0 bases, with 7 bases remaining between them. CDR3 in amino acids: CASSARDSNQPQHF. CDR3 coding DNA: TGTGCCAGCAGCGCGAGGGATAGCAATCAGCCCCAGCATTTT.

This chain links TRBV11-2 with TRBJ2-3, with 8 nucleotides matching TRBD2. Trimming took 0 bases from V and 4 from J; bases not matched to a gene: 15. Germline V CDR1 and CDR2: SGHAT, FQNNGV. CDR3 size: 19 residues. The CDR3 DNA follows: TGTGCCAGCAGCTTAGATCCATACCGGACGGGGGGGAGGCCAGATACGCAGTATTTT. This encodes CASSLDPYRTGGRPDTQYF.

The chain joins TRBV6-5 to TRBJ1-1, with 8 positions matching TRBD1. The germline V gene has CDR1 MNHEY and CDR2 SVGAGI. V shed 4 bases and J 3 bases; nucleotides not matched to a gene: 7. CDR3 length: 15 residues. The CDR3 protein is CASSFRQGLDTEAFF. CDR3 coding DNA: TGTGCCAGCAGTTTCCGACAGGGGCTAGACACTGAAGCTTTCTTT.

This clone was observed a handful of times. The V call is TRBV10-2, the J call TRBJ2-7; 12 bases map to TRBD2. Germline values: CDR1 WSHSY, CDR2 SAAADI. Trimming cost V 6 bases and J 4 bases; bases outside gene matches: 4. This CDR3 spans 14 amino acids. The DNA for the CDR3 is TGCGCCAGCAGACTACTAGCGGGAGGATACGAGCAGTACTTC. Translating it yields CASRLLAGGYEQYF.

The chain is built from TRBV5-4 and TRBJ1-1; TRBD1 matches 7 bases. The CDR3 sequence is 17 residues long. From germline, CDR1 is SGHNT and CDR2 YYREEE (reference sequence). V trimming: 0 bases; J trimming: 3 bases; junction bases outside the gene matches: 11. CDR3 residues: CASSLALMTGTDTEAFF. In DNA, the CDR3 is TGTGCCAGCAGCTTGGCCCTAATGACAGGGACGGACACTGAAGCTTTCTTT.

The rearrangement links TRBV15 to TRBJ2-5; TRBD2 matches at 13 bases. This CDR3 is built from 16 residues. V lost 5 bases to trimming and J lost 4 bases; unmatched junction nucleotides: 7. In germline, CDR1 is LNHNV, CDR2 YYDKDF (reference sequence). The CDR3 protein is CATSGRTSGSLETQYF. CDR3 sequence (DNA): TGTGCCACCAGCGGAAGGACTAGCGGGAGCTTAGAGACCCAGTACTTC.

The chain links TRBV14 to TRBJ2-1, with TRBD1 identical over 7 bases. V shed 8 bases, J shed 4 bases, and the junction held 8 bases outside the gene matches. This CDR3 has 14 residues. Germline CDR1 and CDR2: SGHDN and FVKESK. DNA of the CDR3: TGTGCCAGCGGACGAGCAGGGGGATACAATGAGCAGTTCTTC. This encodes CASGRAGGYNEQFF.

The V and J genes are TRBV7-6 and TRBJ2-5, with D tentatively TRBD1 (5 bases). The V gene's germline CDR1 is SGHVS and CDR2 FNYEAQ. The CDR3 is 15 amino acids. Trimming pared 2 bases from V and 3 bases from J, leaving 13 bases between. The DNA for the CDR3 is TGTGCCAGCAGCTTACGTCAGGGTGGGGAAGAGACCCAGTACTTC. Translation gives CASSLRQGGEETQYF.

The chain couples TRBV15 to TRBJ1-4; 7 nucleotides align to TRBD1. V shed 5 bases and J 8 bases; nucleotides not matched to a gene: 11. This CDR3 has 15 amino acids. Germline-derived CDR1 and CDR2 are LNHNV and YYDKDF (reference sequence). The CDR3 loop is CATSEGGPRREKLFF. CDR3 DNA sequence: TGTGCCACCAGCGAAGGGGGCCCCCGAAGGGAAAAACTGTTTTTT.

This chain connects TRBV6-6 to TRBJ1-1; no firm D call. The germline V and J ends were trimmed by 5 bases and 0 bases, with 16 bases remaining between them. There are 16 residues in the CDR3. Germline V gene lookup returns CDR1 MNHNY and CDR2 SVGAGI (reference sequence). In DNA form, the CDR3 reads TGTGCCAGCAGTACGGCCCCCCAGGTTTTGAACACTGAAGCTTTCTTT. It codes for CASSTAPQVLNTEAFF.

The chain has TRBV10-1 and TRBJ2-3; 7 positions agree with TRBD2. Germline assignment: CDR1 WNHNN and CDR2 SYGVQD (reference sequence). V shed 5 bases and J 6 bases; nucleotides not matched to a gene: 11. This CDR3 is built from 15 residues. The CDR3 loop reads CASSPGISGRDTQYF. In DNA form, the CDR3 reads TGCGCCAGCAGTCCTGGGATCTCCGGGAGGGATACGCAGTATTTT.

This chain links TRBV25-1 with TRBJ1-1, with TRBD1 identical over 11 bases. With 6 bases clipped from V and 10 bases from J, the junction kept 1 base outside the gene matches. The germline V gene has CDR1 MGHDK and CDR2 SYGVNS. The CDR3 loop spans 11 amino acids. For the CDR3, the DNA is TGTGCCAGCAGGGGACAGGGGGGAGCTTTCTTT. Amino acids: CASRGQGGAFF.

The genes are TRBV19 and TRBJ2-3; 8 positions match TRBD2. The CDR3 length is 14 residues. The ends lost 3 bases at V and 4 bases at J; junction bases unmatched: 3. Per the germline V gene, CDR1 is LNHDA and CDR2 is SQIVND (reference sequence). The CDR3 bases are TGTGCCAGTAGTATTCCCGGGGGGGCAGATACGCAGTATTTT. Its translation: CASSIPGGADTQYF.

CDR3 region: CASSPNTGYYGYTF. The DNA of the CDR3 is TGTGCCAGCAGCCCCAATACAGGGTACTATGGCTACACCTTC. This rearrangement joins TRBV7-8 to TRBJ1-2; possible D gene TRBD1, 6 bases. This CDR3 is built from 14 residues. V dropped 5 bases and J dropped 3 bases, with 13 bases sitting between them. Germline CDR1 SGHVS, CDR2 FQNEAQ.

This clone was counted a few times. The gene calls are TRBV14 and TRBJ2-3; D ambiguous. The V gene lost 4 bases and the J gene lost 6 bases, with 5 bases spanning the gap. Germline V lookup: CDR1 SGHDN, CDR2 FVKESK. CDR3 length: 11 residues. The CDR3 sequence: CASSRWDTQYF. CDR3 DNA sequence: TGTGCCAGCAGCCGGTGGGATACGCAGTATTTT.

The chain joins TRBV30 to TRBJ2-5, with D possibly matching TRBD2 (5 bases). CDR1 is GTSNPN and CDR2 is SVGIG in the germline V gene (reference sequence). Trimming took 3 bases from V and 1 from J, leaving 12 bases between them. CDR3 length: 14 residues. The CDR3 sequence is CAWSLARAQETQYF. For the CDR3, the DNA is TGTGCCTGGAGCCTTGCGAGGGCCCAAGAGACCCAGTACTTC.

The chain is built from TRBV11-2 and TRBJ2-7; possible D gene TRBD2, 5 bases. From germline, CDR1 is SGHAT and CDR2 FQNNGV. The germline V and J ends were trimmed by 4 bases and 6 bases, with 22 bases remaining between them. The CDR3 loop spans 16 amino acids. CDR3 region: CASSSTFTRGPREQYF. The CDR3 DNA follows: TGTGCCAGCAGCTCTACATTCACGCGAGGGCCTCGCGAGCAGTACTTC.

The rearrangement links TRBV9 to TRBJ2-1; 11 bases are shared with TRBD2. Trimming took 3 bases from V and 8 from J; bases not matched to a gene: 4. This CDR3 has 14 amino acids. In germline, CDR1 is SGDLS, CDR2 YYNGEE. CDR3 coding DNA: TGTGCCAGCAGCGAGACTAGCGGGACATATGAGCAGTTCTTC. Protein product: CASSETSGTYEQFF.

The rearrangement joins TRBV4-2 to TRBJ1-4; a possible D gene is TRBD1 (6 bases). Germline-derived CDR1 and CDR2 are LGHNA and YNFKEQ. The germline V and J ends were trimmed by 4 bases and 2 bases, with 23 bases remaining between them. This CDR3 is 19 amino acids long. CDR3 sequence (DNA): TGTGCCAGCAGCCGCCGGCCCCGGGACACGGGGGCGACTAATGAAAAACTGTTTTTT. This gives the protein CASSRRPRDTGATNEKLFF.